This T cell receptor beta chain came from a study of shared clonotypes between healthy human individuals. Study-level points and caveats: Investigators collected only blood, and repertoires in tissues likely differ. It was anticipated that sequencing depth would influence how many clonotypes donors shared. Naive CD4 clonotype sharing across a few donors was approximately 5.2%.

A deep-level run was used for the assay. Assay used: immunoSEQ multiplex PCR; TCRdb lists only in-frame clones, some missing. The sample records 2 million to 2.5 million clones, around 90% being singletons. Regarding this clone: The target antigen is unknown.

Trimming left V 2 bases short and J 4 bases short, with 14 bases between. The CDR3 consists of 15 residues. Germline V gene data show CDR1 as LGHNT and CDR2 as FRNRAP. This chain joins TRBV12-5 and TRBJ1-2; perhaps TRBD1 as D (5 bases). The sequencing input was naive CD4+ T cells from PBMCs. Subset here: CD45RA+ positively selected. The TCR sequence derives from a man between 18 and 29 years old in good health. Some clones in this sample may be carry-over from other donors' samples. The CDR3 bases are TGTGCTAGTGGTTTGATCGGGGGGTCAGGCTATGGCTACACCTTC. Encoded protein: CASGLIGGSGYGYTF. Variable domain in full (rest from reference TRBV12-5 and TRBJ1-2): DARVTQTPRHKVTEMGQEVTMRCQPILGHNTVFWYRQTMMQGLELLAYFRNRAPLDDSGMPKDRFSAEMPDATLATLKIQPSEPRDSAVYFCASGLIGGSGYGYTFGSGTRLTVV.